A selection of T cell receptor beta chains follows, all from one sample in a study of cytomegalovirus exposure and HLA in healthy donors. TCRdb keeps only in-frame clones here, not all; method: immunoSEQ multiplex PCR. The sample shows over 150,000 clones, around 83% of them seen only once. The sequenced sample consisted of PBMCs. Every receptor here comes from a man aged 45-60 years in good health and CMV-seronegative. Each CDR3 is given with its conserved first and last residue. Each record gives: J gene, CDR3 length, V gene, clone size, D gene, CDR3 DNA, CDR3 protein. D genes are given only for firm matches. Only some rows state a clone size, as once, few, many or a class for expanded clones.

J gene: TRBJ1-1
CDR3 length: 13
V gene: TRBV29-1
clone size: -
D gene: -
CDR3 DNA: TGCAGCGTCGTACAGCAATTGAACACTGAAGCTTTCTTT
CDR3 protein: CSVVQQLNTEAFF

J gene: TRBJ1-2
CDR3 length: 11
V gene: TRBV20-1
clone size: -
D gene: -
CDR3 DNA: TGCAGTGCTGGAAACAGATATGGCTACACCTTC
CDR3 protein: CSAGNRYGYTF

J gene: TRBJ1-4
CDR3 length: 15
V gene: TRBV5-8
clone size: -
D gene: TRBD1
CDR3 DNA: TGTGCCAGCAGCGAACGGACAGGGGGAATAGAAAAACTGTTTTTT
CDR3 protein: CASSERTGGIEKLFF

J gene: TRBJ2-6
CDR3 length: 16
V gene: TRBV5-4
clone size: few
D gene: TRBD1
CDR3 DNA: TGTGCCAGCAGCCGGAACAGGGGGCTCGGGGCCAACGTCCTGACTTTC
CDR3 protein: CASSRNRGLGANVLTF

J gene: TRBJ1-1
CDR3 length: 13
V gene: TRBV6-1
clone size: few
D gene: -
CDR3 DNA: TGTGCCAGCAGTGAAGTCCGCAGGACAGAAGCTTTCTTT
CDR3 protein: CASSEVRRTEAFF

J gene: TRBJ2-6
CDR3 length: 17
V gene: TRBV25-1
clone size: -
D gene: TRBD1
CDR3 DNA: TGTGCCAGCAGTGAAGCAGGGGGCGGCTCTGGGGCCAACGTCCTGACTTTC
CDR3 protein: CASSEAGGGSGANVLTF

J gene: TRBJ2-3
CDR3 length: 16
V gene: TRBV27
clone size: -
D gene: TRBD2
CDR3 DNA: TGTGCCAGCAGTACGGCTGGGCGGGGGTACACAGATACGCAGTATTTT
CDR3 protein: CASSTAGRGYTDTQYF

J gene: TRBJ2-7
CDR3 length: 15
V gene: TRBV27
clone size: -
D gene: TRBD1
CDR3 DNA: TGTGCCAGCAGATGGGCGCAGACAGGGGGACACGAGCAGTACTTC
CDR3 protein: CASRWAQTGGHEQYF

J gene: TRBJ2-3
CDR3 length: 13
V gene: TRBV5-6
clone size: -
D gene: -
CDR3 DNA: TGTGCCAGCAGCTACCAGGGAACAGATACGCAGTATTTT
CDR3 protein: CASSYQGTDTQYF

J gene: TRBJ1-3
CDR3 length: 14
V gene: TRBV18
clone size: -
D gene: -
CDR3 DNA: TGTGCCAGCTCACCACAGGGAGTTGGAAACACCATATATTTT
CDR3 protein: CASSPQGVGNTIYF

J gene: TRBJ1-3
CDR3 length: 13
V gene: TRBV5-5
clone size: once
D gene: -
CDR3 DNA: TGTGCCAGCAGCTCTTGGACAGGAAACACCATATATTTT
CDR3 protein: CASSSWTGNTIYF

J gene: TRBJ2-7
CDR3 length: 15
V gene: TRBV4-1
clone size: -
D gene: TRBD2
CDR3 DNA: TGCGCCAGCAGCCAAGGGCGGGGGACCTCCTACGAGCAGTACTTC
CDR3 protein: CASSQGRGTSYEQYF

J gene: TRBJ2-7
CDR3 length: 14
V gene: TRBV7-9
clone size: -
D gene: -
CDR3 DNA: TGTGCCAGCAGCCCCTGGACAGCCCCCTACGAGCAGTACTTC
CDR3 protein: CASSPWTAPYEQYF

J gene: TRBJ2-7
CDR3 length: 13
V gene: TRBV2
clone size: -
D gene: -
CDR3 DNA: TGTGCCAGCAGAGAGGAGACGGTGGGTCAGCAGTACTTC
CDR3 protein: CASREETVGQQYF

J gene: TRBJ1-1
CDR3 length: 15
V gene: TRBV5-1
clone size: -
D gene: -
CDR3 DNA: TGCGCCAGCAGCGCAGTAATCAGGGGGAACACTGAAGCTTTCTTT
CDR3 protein: CASSAVIRGNTEAFF

J gene: TRBJ1-5
CDR3 length: 16
V gene: TRBV7-2
clone size: -
D gene: -
CDR3 DNA: TGTGCCAGCAGCTTGGGGAGGCGCCGTGGCAATCAGCCCCAGCATTTT
CDR3 protein: CASSLGRRRGNQPQHF

J gene: TRBJ2-5
CDR3 length: 16
V gene: TRBV7-2
clone size: -
D gene: TRBD2
CDR3 DNA: TGTGCCAGCAGCTTCGGGACTAGCGGGAGAGGTGAGACCCAGTACTTC
CDR3 protein: CASSFGTSGRGETQYF

J gene: TRBJ2-7
CDR3 length: 14
V gene: TRBV5-1
clone size: -
D gene: TRBD1
CDR3 DNA: TGCGCCAGCAGCCCGGGACAGGAGTTCTACGAGCAGTACTTC
CDR3 protein: CASSPGQEFYEQYF

J gene: TRBJ2-5
CDR3 length: 16
V gene: TRBV5-8
clone size: -
D gene: TRBD1
CDR3 DNA: TGTGCCAGCAGCTTGTACAGGGGGCCCACGGGGGAGACCCAGTACTTC
CDR3 protein: CASSLYRGPTGETQYF

J gene: TRBJ2-3
CDR3 length: 14
V gene: TRBV2
clone size: once
D gene: -
CDR3 DNA: TGTGCCAGCAGTGAGGGGGAGGGCACAGATACGCAGTATTTT
CDR3 protein: CASSEGEGTDTQYF

J gene: TRBJ1-6
CDR3 length: 17
V gene: TRBV4-3
clone size: -
D gene: TRBD1
CDR3 DNA: TGCGCCAGCAGCCAAGGCGTCCGGGACAGGTTCTTATCACCCCTCCACTTT
CDR3 protein: CASSQGVRDRFLSPLHF

J gene: TRBJ2-1
CDR3 length: 15
V gene: TRBV29-1
clone size: -
D gene: TRBD1
CDR3 DNA: TGCAGCGTCGACAGACAGGGTCTACCCTACAATGAGCAGTTCTTC
CDR3 protein: CSVDRQGLPYNEQFF

J gene: TRBJ2-5
CDR3 length: 15
V gene: TRBV5-1
clone size: few
D gene: TRBD2
CDR3 DNA: TGCGCCAGCAGCTTGGAGGGACTAGTTTCGGAGACCCAGTACTTC
CDR3 protein: CASSLEGLVSETQYF

J gene: TRBJ2-4
CDR3 length: 17
V gene: TRBV7-2
clone size: once
D gene: TRBD2
CDR3 DNA: TGTGCCAGCAGCTTATTAGCGGGTAGACTAGCCAAAAACATTCAGTACTTC
CDR3 protein: CASSLLAGRLAKNIQYF

J gene: TRBJ1-2
CDR3 length: 14
V gene: TRBV4-3
clone size: few
D gene: -
CDR3 DNA: TGCGCCAGCAGCCAAGATTCCAGGAACTATGGCTACACCTTC
CDR3 protein: CASSQDSRNYGYTF

J gene: TRBJ2-7
CDR3 length: 12
V gene: TRBV7-9
clone size: -
D gene: -
CDR3 DNA: TGTTCCAGCTTAGGGAGAATCGGCGAGCAGTACTTC
CDR3 protein: CSSLGRIGEQYF

J gene: TRBJ1-5
CDR3 length: 15
V gene: TRBV7-2
clone size: -
D gene: TRBD1
CDR3 DNA: TGTGCCAGCAGCTCCGGGACAGGGCGCAATCAGCCCCAGCATTTT
CDR3 protein: CASSSGTGRNQPQHF

J gene: TRBJ1-2
CDR3 length: 17
V gene: TRBV5-1
clone size: -
D gene: TRBD1
CDR3 DNA: TGCGCCAGCAGCTTGGGGACAGGGGGCGGTGTGGATTATGGCTACACCTTC
CDR3 protein: CASSLGTGGGVDYGYTF

J gene: TRBJ1-5
CDR3 length: 14
V gene: TRBV19
clone size: -
D gene: TRBD1
CDR3 DNA: TGTGCCAGTAGTATGGACAGGGGATTCGGGCCCCAGCATTTT
CDR3 protein: CASSMDRGFGPQHF

J gene: TRBJ2-1
CDR3 length: 15
V gene: TRBV5-4
clone size: -
D gene: TRBD2
CDR3 DNA: TGTGCCAGCAGCTTAAGTAGCGGGGGTAACAATGAGCAGTTCTTC
CDR3 protein: CASSLSSGGNNEQFF

J gene: TRBJ2-1
CDR3 length: 13
V gene: TRBV29-1
clone size: few
D gene: -
CDR3 DNA: TGCAGCGTTGAAGGGGCCAGGAATACCTACCCTTTCTTC
CDR3 protein: CSVEGARNTYPFF

J gene: TRBJ1-1
CDR3 length: 14
V gene: TRBV4-3
clone size: few
D gene: -
CDR3 DNA: TGCGCCAGCAGTCAGAAGATCACGAACACTGAAGCTTTCTTT
CDR3 protein: CASSQKITNTEAFF

J gene: TRBJ2-5
CDR3 length: 13
V gene: TRBV6-5
clone size: -
D gene: -
CDR3 DNA: TGTGCCAGCAGTTATAGAAGGAGTGAGACCCAGTACTTC
CDR3 protein: CASSYRRSETQYF

J gene: TRBJ2-2
CDR3 length: 15
V gene: TRBV18
clone size: -
D gene: TRBD2
CDR3 DNA: TGTGCCAGCTCACGTACTAGCGGGACGACCGGGGAGCTGTTTTTT
CDR3 protein: CASSRTSGTTGELFF

J gene: TRBJ2-3
CDR3 length: 12
V gene: TRBV19
clone size: few
D gene: -
CDR3 DNA: TGTGCCACTGTAGGCGGGGCGGATACGCAGTATTTT
CDR3 protein: CATVGGADTQYF

J gene: TRBJ2-2
CDR3 length: 14
V gene: TRBV7-2
clone size: -
D gene: TRBD1
CDR3 DNA: TGTGCCAGCAGCTTTTTTAGGGGGCGGGGGGAGCTGTTTTTT
CDR3 protein: CASSFFRGRGELFF

J gene: TRBJ2-7
CDR3 length: 13
V gene: TRBV2
clone size: -
D gene: -
CDR3 DNA: TGTGCCAGCTTTCAGGATTCCTCCTACGAGCAGTACTTC
CDR3 protein: CASFQDSSYEQYF

J gene: TRBJ1-4
CDR3 length: 14
V gene: TRBV5-6
clone size: -
D gene: -
CDR3 DNA: TGTGCCAGCAGTTACGGGAACTGGAATGAAAAACTGTTTTTT
CDR3 protein: CASSYGNWNEKLFF

J gene: TRBJ2-5
CDR3 length: 14
V gene: TRBV5-1
clone size: -
D gene: TRBD1
CDR3 DNA: TGCGCCAGCAGCTCACAGGGGGCTCAGGAGACCCAGTACTTC
CDR3 protein: CASSSQGAQETQYF

J gene: TRBJ1-3
CDR3 length: 12
V gene: TRBV18
clone size: -
D gene: -
CDR3 DNA: TGTGCCAGCTCACCACAGGGGGACACCATATATTTT
CDR3 protein: CASSPQGDTIYF

J gene: TRBJ1-4
CDR3 length: 18
V gene: TRBV19
clone size: -
D gene: TRBD1
CDR3 DNA: TGTGCCAGTAGTATAGCGGCGAGACAGGGGGCTTCTAATGAAAAACTGTTTTTT
CDR3 protein: CASSIAARQGASNEKLFF

J gene: TRBJ2-7
CDR3 length: 14
V gene: TRBV28
clone size: -
D gene: -
CDR3 DNA: TGTGCCAGCAGTTTGAGGAGCAGGGGTCGCGAGCAGTACTTC
CDR3 protein: CASSLRSRGREQYF

J gene: TRBJ1-6
CDR3 length: 13
V gene: TRBV18
clone size: once
D gene: -
CDR3 DNA: TGTGCCAGCTCACAGGACTTCCTTTCACCCCTCCACTTT
CDR3 protein: CASSQDFLSPLHF

J gene: TRBJ1-5
CDR3 length: 15
V gene: TRBV21-1
clone size: -
D gene: -
CDR3 DNA: TGTGCCAGCAGCTCCGGACAGGGCCCCAACCAGCCCCAGCATTTT
CDR3 protein: CASSSGQGPNQPQHF

J gene: TRBJ2-1
CDR3 length: 16
V gene: TRBV7-8
clone size: -
D gene: -
CDR3 DNA: TGTGCCAGCAGCTCAGGGAGACTAGGTAACTACAATGAGCAGTTCTTC
CDR3 protein: CASSSGRLGNYNEQFF

J gene: TRBJ2-1
CDR3 length: 15
V gene: TRBV7-2
clone size: once
D gene: TRBD2
CDR3 DNA: TGTGCCAGCAGCCTGAGCGGGGGGACTTCCCGAGAGCAGTTCTTC
CDR3 protein: CASSLSGGTSREQFF

J gene: TRBJ2-7
CDR3 length: 13
V gene: TRBV7-9
clone size: few
D gene: -
CDR3 DNA: TGTGCCAGCAGCCCTGGACCGGGATGGGAGCAGTACTTC
CDR3 protein: CASSPGPGWEQYF

J gene: TRBJ2-3
CDR3 length: 16
V gene: TRBV11-2
clone size: -
D gene: TRBD2
CDR3 DNA: TGTGCCAGCAGCTCGGCCGGGGGGGCCCGGGGAGATACGCAGTATTTT
CDR3 protein: CASSSAGGARGDTQYF

J gene: TRBJ1-2
CDR3 length: 12
V gene: TRBV28
clone size: -
D gene: -
CDR3 DNA: TGTGCCATTCTCCAACGGGGCTATGGCTACACCTTC
CDR3 protein: CAILQRGYGYTF

J gene: TRBJ2-1
CDR3 length: 16
V gene: TRBV6-5
clone size: -
D gene: TRBD2
CDR3 DNA: TGTGCCAGCAGTTACTCTGGTAGCGGGCAAACAAGGGAGCAGTTCTTC
CDR3 protein: CASSYSGSGQTREQFF

J gene: TRBJ2-7
CDR3 length: 12
V gene: TRBV6-6
clone size: few
D gene: TRBD1
CDR3 DNA: TGTGCCAGCAGCGCAGGGGGCACGGGGCAGTACTTC
CDR3 protein: CASSAGGTGQYF

J gene: TRBJ1-1
CDR3 length: 14
V gene: TRBV10-3
clone size: -
D gene: -
CDR3 DNA: TGTGCCATCAGTGGTCACGGAGAAGGCACTGAAGCTTTCTTT
CDR3 protein: CAISGHGEGTEAFF